This entry describes one TCR beta chain. Its antigen target is currently unknown. No qualities accompany the bases; no much larger clone lies one base away. The data stem from a study of OX40 agonist ivuxolimab in advanced cancers. In terms of the full investigation: The costimulatory receptor OX40 (CD134) was targeted by ivuxolimab, a fully human IgG2 agonistic monoclonal antibody. Partial responses were achieved by three dose-escalation patients, of whom one had hepatocellular carcinoma and two had cutaneous melanoma. Peripheral TCRbeta sequencing aimed to test whether ivuxolimab altered TCR sequence diversity and caused clonal T-cell expansion. The paper covers the monotherapy dose-escalation part of the phase I ivuxolimab trial, which included N = 52 patients. The dose-escalation cohort was approximately 83% male with a mean age of approximately 60 years, ranging from roughly 23 to 90. Intravenous ivuxolimab was administered to patients every 2 weeks at six dose levels: 0.01, 0.1, 0.3, 1.5, 3 and 10 mg/kg. Prior anti-PD-1, anti-PD-L1 or anti-CTLA-4 therapy was permitted, and checkpoint inhibitors had been received by under 50% of dose-escalation patients. Of the roughly 52 dose-escalation patients, hepatocellular carcinoma was present in 19, melanoma in around 15, renal cell carcinoma in 9 and head and neck cancer in 9. The investigation overall reported the following: The antigen specificity of the clonally expanded peripheral T cells was not determined. Clonal expansion of both CD4+ and CD8+ blood T cells was observed from baseline to week 6 at doses 0.1 to 3.0 mg/kg. Partial responders in the 0.1-3.0 mg/kg groups had among the lowest normalized peripheral clonal expansion, especially among CD8+ T cells. Low levels of normalized T-cell clonal expansion were also seen in some patients who did not respond. After ivuxolimab, CD8+ T cells had more expanded clones than CD4+ T cells on average.

Patients with a history of autoimmune disease or receiving systemic immunosuppression were excluded from the trial. Peripheral blood for TCR sequencing was drawn from every dose cohort at baseline, at cycle 4 day 1 and at cycle 7 day 1. Samples were obtained from an open-label, multicenter, first-in-human phase I dose-escalation trial of ivuxolimab. The trial enrolled adults with locally advanced or metastatic head and neck squamous cell, hepatocellular, melanoma or renal cell carcinoma. CD4+ and CD8+ T cells were sorted separately from peripheral blood before TCR sequencing. Genomic DNA was extracted from sorted cells for sequencing of the TCRbeta CDR3 region. The immunoSEQ Assay was used to sequence the TCRbeta CDR3 regions. The immuneACCESS repertoire file appears here via TCRdb, limited to in-frame rearrangements. These files lack a portion of the clones; in checked studies, under half of the deficit traces to unresolved V genes, and the cause of the others is not known. The sample table lists under 55,000 clones, about 86% of them with a count of one. The biggest ten clones account for approximately 7% of the sample.

Taken from cysteine to phenylalanine, the CDR3 has 12 residues. Only CDR3 DNA remains: 36 bases, in frame from the first base. CDR1 and CDR2, looked up from the germline V gene, are SGHTA and FQGTGA. V and J are truncated by 3 bases and 7 bases respectively, leaving an intervening sequence of 9 bases. This receptor was obtained from an adult with an advanced solid tumor such as melanoma, head and neck, liver or kidney cancer. Recombination linked TRBV7-3 to TRBJ2-5; the D gene lacks a confident call. Source: CD4+ or CD8+ T cells sorted from blood, taken in a trial of the OX40 agonist ivuxolimab. The DNA is as follows: TGTGCCAGCAGCTTTGACCGTGGGACCCAGTACTTC. Its coded protein is CASSFDRGTQYF.